The 23 T cell receptor beta chains below were found in one sample sequenced in a study of T cells in women clearing cervical HPV infection. Profiling relied on immunoSEQ multiplex PCR, and the TCRdb table lists in-frame clones only, not all of them. Here the sample table reports some 33,000 clones. Sequencing was carried out using blood buffy coat. The receptors were gathered from a woman between 18 and 75 years old with a cervical HPV16 infection that either progressed to CIN3+ or cleared (not recorded which).

As to this clone: The DNA ends 3 residues before the CDR3 does, and the rest of the CDR3 is filled in from the germline J gene. V usage is TRBV19 and J usage is TRBJ2-3; D is perhaps TRBD2 (7 bases). CDR1 is LNHDA, CDR2 SQIVND, per germline (reference sequence). Between the trimmed V and J ends, which lost 4 bases and 5 bases, there was a span of 22 bases. The CDR3 length is 17 residues. The CDR3 reads CASSKEGLRGLVDTQYF. Incomplete CDR3 DNA: TGTGCCAGTAGTAAGGAGGGCTTGCGGGGGCTGGTAGATACG.

With respect to this clone: Read data end 3 residues before the CDR3 end; the end is taken from the germline J gene. V usage is TRBV29-1 and J usage is TRBJ1-2; 7 bases are shared with TRBD1. The germline V gene has CDR1 SQVTM and CDR2 ANQGSEA. This CDR3 has 11 amino acids. The CDR3 sequence: CSVGDSKGYTF. The DNA read from the CDR3 is TGCAGCGTTGGGGACAGTAAGGGC.

Details on this clone: Read sequence stops 3 residues before the CDR3 end, and the germline J gene provides the missing end. The V and J genes are TRBV7-8 and TRBJ2-2; D may be TRBD1 (7 bases). The CDR3 extends over 13 amino acids. Looked up from germline, CDR1 is SGHVS and CDR2 is FQNEAQ. The covered CDR3 bases are TGTGCCAGCAGTCCAGGGGGGAATTCACCG. Translation gives CASSPGGNSP. The whole CDR3 is CASSPGGNSPLFF. The full variable domain, its missing parts supplied by reference TRBV7-8 and TRBJ2-2, is GAGVSQSPRYKVAKRGQDVALRCDPISGHVSLFWYQQALGQGPEFLTYFQNEAQLDKSGLPSDRFFAERPEGSVSTLKIQRTQQEDSAVYLCASSPGGNSPLFFGEGSRLTVL.

Remarks on this clone: The CDR3 is cut off 3 residues early in the read; its end comes from the germline J gene. The J gene is TRBJ2-3, the V gene TRBV6-1, with 8 bases fitting TRBD2. The CDR3 has 18 residues. CDR1 is MNHNS and CDR2 is SASEGT in the germline V gene. V shed 2 bases, J shed 2 bases, and the junction held 12 bases outside the gene matches. The chain's CDR3 is CASSEMLGGGTHTDTQYF. The part of the CDR3 DNA that was read is TGTGCCAGCAGTGAAATGCTCGGCGGGGGGACCCACACAGATACG.

Turning to this clone: The missing CDR3 end, 3 residues past where the read stops, is filled in from the germline J gene. This chain connects TRBV19 to TRBJ2-1, with D hard to call. This CDR3 has 12 amino acids. With 7 bases removed from V and 4 bases from J, the gap between germline ends came to 8 bases. Germline V lookup: CDR1 LNHDA, CDR2 SQIVND (reference sequence). The CDR3 is CASTSGYNEQFF. CDR3 bases read: TGTGCCAGTACCTCAGGATACAATGAG.

Details on this clone: The sequenced fragment ends 3 residues before the CDR3 boundary, so the rest is inferred from the germline J gene. The V gene is TRBV7-6, the J gene TRBJ2-1, with TRBD2 matching over 8 bases. The CDR3 is made up of 14 amino acids. Germline CDR1 and CDR2: SGHVS and FNYEAQ. After removal of 5 bases from V and 2 bases from J, the junction contained 2 bases not matched to a gene. CDR3 DNA, as far as it was read: TGTGCCAGCAGCCCGGGACTAGCCTACAATGAG. Its protein product is CASSPGLAYNE. Given in full, the CDR3 is CASSPGLAYNEQFF.

About this clone: The junction and the germline gene differ at one end; a read error may be behind it. The CDR3 end is not reached by the read, which stops 3 residues before it; the germline J gene fills it in. Other nucleotide sequences in the sample specify the same CDR3. The rearrangement joins TRBV18 to TRBJ2-7; D may be TRBD2 (8 bases). CDR3 size: 18 residues. Germline-derived CDR1 and CDR2 are KGHSH and LQKENI. The sequenced part of the CDR3 DNA is TGTGCCAGCTCCCCACCGCGGGGGGAACAGGGGAGCTCCTACGAG. Amino acids: CASSPPRGEQGSSYE. The full CDR3 sequence reads CASSPPRGEQGSSYEQYF.

Remarks on this clone: The CDR3 end falls 3 residues outside the read, so it is completed with the germline J gene. V gene TRBV13 combines with J gene TRBJ1-1, with TRBD1 as a possible D gene (6 bases). CDR3 size: 14 residues. The V gene's germline CDR1 is PRHDT and CDR2 FYEKMQ (reference sequence). The V gene lost 5 bases and the J gene lost 0 bases, with 10 bases spanning the gap. The CDR3 bases that were read are TGTGCCAGCAGCCCGGGGACACTGAACACTGAA. Translating gives CASSPGTLNTE. In full, the CDR3 reads CASSPGTLNTEAFF.

For this clone: The sequenced fragment ends 3 residues before the CDR3 boundary, so the rest is inferred from the germline J gene. V is TRBV28 and J is TRBJ2-1, with 8 positions matching TRBD2. Germline values: CDR1 MDHEN, CDR2 SYDVKM. Trimming at V came to 5 bases and at J to 5 bases, leaving 8 bases not matched to a gene. The CDR3 contains 15 residues. The part of the CDR3 DNA that was read is TGTGCCAGCAGTCAAGGAGCGGGAGTAAACAATGAG. This encodes CASSQGAGVNNE. The CDR3 reads in full as CASSQGAGVNNEQFF.

Concerning this clone: The read ends 3 residues before the CDR3 terminus; that terminus is restored from the germline J gene. This chain uses TRBV6-1 with TRBJ1-5; D is unclear. From germline, CDR1 is MNHNS and CDR2 SASEGT. The ends were cut back, 4 bases at V and 7 bases at J, with 8 bases in the middle. There are 12 residues in the CDR3. CDR3 DNA, as far as it was read: TGTGCCAGCAGTGCCGAGGGCCAGCCC. Protein sequence: CASSAEGQP. The CDR3 in full is CASSAEGQPQHF.

Concerning this clone itself: The CDR3 is cut off 3 residues early in the read; its end comes from the germline J gene. The chain is built from TRBV20-1 and TRBJ2-7, with a tentative D call TRBD1 (6 bases). CDR3 length: 14 amino acids. Germline V gives CDR1 DFQATT, CDR2 SNEGSKA (reference sequence). V lost 0 bases and J lost 6, with 15 bases in between. The sequenced part of the CDR3 DNA is TGCAGTGCTAGAGATTCACAGGGTTCGACCGAG. Translating it yields CSARDSQGSTE. The complete CDR3 protein is CSARDSQGSTEQYF.

In regard to this clone: The missing CDR3 end, 3 residues past where the read stops, is filled in from the germline J gene. This chain connects TRBV30 to TRBJ1-1, with 8 bases aligning to TRBD1. Germline CDR1 is GTSNPN and CDR2 is SVGIG (reference sequence). This CDR3 is built from 14 residues. CDR3 bases read: TGTGCCTGGACCACAGGGGATGGACAGGGCGGA. This translates into CAWTTGDGQGG. The CDR3, in full, reads CAWTTGDGQGGAFF.

In the case of this clone: The read ends 3 residues early relative to the CDR3; the germline J gene fills the gap. The chain uses TRBV27 and TRBJ2-5; maybe TRBD1 (6 bases). The V gene lost 7 bases and the J gene lost 5 bases, with 11 bases spanning the gap. CDR3 length: 12 amino acids. From germline, CDR1 is MNHEY and CDR2 SMNVEV (reference sequence). CDR3 DNA, as far as it was read: TGTGCCAGCATCCATACAGGGGAGACC. It yields the protein CASIHTGET. The complete CDR3 sequence is CASIHTGETQYF.

With respect to this clone: The read gets to within 3 residues of the CDR3 end, and the germline J gene fills in the rest. The rearrangement uses TRBV28 and TRBJ1-2; no clear D gene. The CDR3 consists of 18 residues. Trimming left V 5 bases short and J 3 bases short, with 25 bases between. Germline CDR1 MDHEN, CDR2 SYDVKM. The CDR3 bases that were read are TGTGCCAGCAGTCGATCTAGAGGTCTATATCCCCGGGACTATGGC. This gives the protein CASSRSRGLYPRDYG. The CDR3 in full is CASSRSRGLYPRDYGYTF.

Points on this clone: The CDR3 extends 3 residues past the end of the read, so its final part is completed from the germline J gene. The rearrangement uses TRBV30 and TRBJ2-5, with unresolved D. This CDR3 region has 13 residues. V lost 2 bases and J lost 5, with 12 bases in between. Germline CDR1 and CDR2: GTSNPN and SVGIG (reference sequence). CDR3 bases read: TGTGCCTGGAGTAAGTCTTATCAGGAGACC. Residues: CAWSKSYQET. The whole CDR3 protein reads CAWSKSYQETQYF.

A note on this clone: The read terminates 3 residues ahead of where the CDR3 ends, so the germline J gene completes it. The chain is built from TRBV19 and TRBJ1-1; 7 nucleotides agree with TRBD1. The CDR3 runs to 15 residues. J lost 4 bases, V lost 3 bases, and 8 bases had no gene match. CDR1 and CDR2 from the germline V gene are LNHDA and SQIVND (reference sequence). CDR3 sequence reads: CASSIDRAEGTEAFF. The sequenced part of the CDR3 DNA is TGTGCCAGTAGTATCGACAGGGCCGAGGGCACTGAA.

For this clone: The CDR3 end lies 3 residues beyond the end of the read and is filled in from the germline J gene. The genes are TRBV13 and TRBJ2-1, with D perhaps TRBD2 (7 bases). The V and J ends lost 4 bases and 7 bases respectively, with 17 bases between them. This CDR3 has 15 amino acids. Germline assignment: CDR1 PRHDT and CDR2 FYEKMQ (reference sequence). This chain's CDR3 is CASSSRRGRDNEQFF. Incomplete CDR3 DNA: TGTGCCAGCAGCTCGCGGCGGGGGCGGGATAATGAG.

A remark on this clone: Coverage ceases 3 residues before the CDR3 finishes, and the germline J gene fills in the end. The J gene is TRBJ2-7, the V gene TRBV7-9; tentatively, D is TRBD1 (5 bases). The CDR3 extends over 12 amino acids. V gave up 3 bases and J gave up 2 bases, with 5 bases separating them. Germline V lookup: CDR1 SEHNR, CDR2 FQNEAQ (reference sequence). The CDR3 bases that were read are TGTGCCAGCAGCTTGGACACCTACGAG. It yields the protein CASSLDTYE. The CDR3 in full is CASSLDTYEQYF.

The CDR3 sequence is CASSLEPGGGGELFF. Incomplete CDR3 DNA: TGCGCCAGCAGCTTGGAACCGGGCGGGGGCGGGGAG. The chain has TRBV5-1 and TRBJ2-2; TRBD2 matches 7 bases. The read finishes 3 residues shy of the CDR3 end, and the germline J gene is used to complete it. Trimming removed 0 bases from V and 7 bases from J; junction bases left unmatched: 6. The germline CDR1 and CDR2 sequences are SGHRS and YFSETQ. This CDR3 contains 15 residues. The full variable domain, in which reference TRBV5-1 and TRBJ2-2 provide the parts outside the CDR3, is KAGVTQTPRYLIKTRGQQVTLSCSPISGHRSVSWYQQTPGQGLQFLFEYFSETQRNKGNFPGRFSGRQFSNSRSEMNVSTLELGDSALYLCASSLEPGGGGELFFGEGSRLTVL.

Concerning this clone: Read coverage stops 3 residues before the CDR3 terminus; the germline J gene supplies the remainder. The chain couples TRBV7-9 to TRBJ1-4; 7 nucleotides align to TRBD1. CDR3 length: 15 amino acids. The V and J ends lost 6 bases and 8 bases, in that order; junction bases with no gene match: 12. The germline V gene has CDR1 SEHNR and CDR2 FQNEAQ (reference sequence). The covered CDR3 bases are TGTGCCAGCAGGGGGGATCCAGACAGGGAGGAAAAA. Residues: CASRGDPDREEK. The CDR3 as a whole reads CASRGDPDREEKLFF.

As to this clone: The CDR3 end lies 3 residues beyond the end of the read and is filled in from the germline J gene. The J gene is TRBJ2-5, the V gene TRBV5-1; D perhaps matches TRBD2 (7 bases). The CDR3 runs to 15 residues. CDR1 is SGHRS and CDR2 is YFSETQ in the germline V gene. Trimming removed 0 bases from V and 3 bases from J, with 12 bases in between. The part of the CDR3 DNA that was read is TGCGCCAGCAGCTTGGCCACGGGGGGCGAAGAGACC. Translation: CASSLATGGEET. The full CDR3 protein reads CASSLATGGEETQYF.

Turning to this clone: The read terminates 3 residues ahead of where the CDR3 ends, so the germline J gene completes it. The chain employs TRBV7-9 and TRBJ1-4; 8 bases align to TRBD1. The V gene's germline CDR1 is SEHNR and CDR2 FQNEAQ (reference sequence). This CDR3 is built from 15 residues. J lost 10 bases, V lost 7 bases, and 14 bases had no gene match. CDR3 DNA (partial): TGTGCCAGCACCGAGACAGGGGACCTCGGTGGAAAA. Translated: CASTETGDLGGK. In full, the CDR3 is CASTETGDLGGKLFF. The full variable domain, its missing parts supplied by reference TRBV7-9 and TRBJ1-4, is DTGVSQNPRHKITKRGQNVTFRCDPISEHNRLYWYRQTLGQGPEFLTYFQNEAQLEKSRLLSDRFSAERPKGSFSTLEIQRTEQGDSAMYLCASTETGDLGGKLFFGSGTQLSVL.

Regarding this clone: Read sequence stops 3 residues before the CDR3 end, and the germline J gene provides the missing end. The chain combines TRBV2 with TRBJ2-1; TRBD1 matches at 8 bases. V shed 6 bases, J shed 8 bases, and the junction held 6 bases outside the gene matches. CDR1 SNHLY and CDR2 FYNNEI come from the germline V gene. The CDR3 consists of 13 residues. The CDR3 loop reads CASSAGQGYEQFF. CDR3 DNA (partial): TGTGCCAGCAGCGCCGGACAGGGCTATGAG.